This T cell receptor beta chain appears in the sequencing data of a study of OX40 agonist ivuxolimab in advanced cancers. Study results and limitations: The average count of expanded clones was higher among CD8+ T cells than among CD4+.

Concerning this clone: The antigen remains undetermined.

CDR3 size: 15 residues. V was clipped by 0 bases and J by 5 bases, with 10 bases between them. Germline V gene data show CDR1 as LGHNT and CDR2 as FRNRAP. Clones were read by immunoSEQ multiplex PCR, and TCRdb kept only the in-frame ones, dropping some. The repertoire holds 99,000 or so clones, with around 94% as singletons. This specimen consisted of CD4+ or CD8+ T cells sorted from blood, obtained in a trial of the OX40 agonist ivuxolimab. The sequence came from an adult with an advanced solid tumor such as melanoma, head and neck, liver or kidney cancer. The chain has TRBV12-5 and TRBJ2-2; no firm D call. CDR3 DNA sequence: TGTGCTAGTGGTTTGGTACTTGGCGGAACCGGGGAGCTGTTTTTT. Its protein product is CASGLVLGGTGELFF.